This entry lists 19 T cell receptor beta chains sequenced from one sample in a study of T cell responses to AZD1222 COVID-19 vaccine. Here immunoSEQ multiplex PCR was the method, and the copy in TCRdb shows in-frame clones only, minus some. The sample holds some 170,000 clones; approximately 94% are singletons and the top ten take less than 3%. The source material was peripheral blood, sampled on day 0 of AZD1222 vaccination. Receptor source: an adult in good health.

The chain recombines TRBV5-1 with TRBJ2-3, with D perhaps TRBD1 (6 bases). From germline, CDR1 is SGHRS and CDR2 YFSETQ. Between the trimmed V and J ends, which lost 0 bases and 2 bases, there was a span of 10 bases. This CDR3 contains 15 residues. The chain's CDR3 is CASSLGGQTTDTQYF. CDR3 sequence (DNA): TGCGCCAGCAGCTTGGGGGGGCAGACCACAGATACGCAGTATTTT.

This chain links TRBV6-1 with TRBJ1-1, with D perhaps TRBD1 (5 bases). Germline values: CDR1 MNHNS, CDR2 SASEGT. The CDR3 runs 13 residues. The V gene lost 3 bases and the J gene lost 11 bases, with 16 bases spanning the gap. Written as DNA, the CDR3 is TGTGCCAGCAGTGATAGGGGCGTCCGAGGGGCTTTCTTT. As protein: CASSDRGVRGAFF.

V gene TRBV4-1 combines with J gene TRBJ1-2; D possibly corresponds to TRBD1 (5 bases). V was clipped by 1 base and J by 8 bases, with 17 bases between them. The CDR3 is 15 amino acids. Germline V CDR1 and CDR2: MGHRA, YSYEKL. The CDR3 here is CASSQVPGQLTGYTF. The CDR3 region has the DNA TGCGCCAGCAGCCAAGTGCCGGGGCAGTTGACAGGCTACACCTTC.

J is TRBJ2-7 and V is TRBV10-2, with D uncertain. This CDR3 is built from 14 residues. CDR1 and CDR2 from the germline V gene are WSHSY and SAAADI. Trimming left V 2 bases short and J 7 bases short, with 15 bases between. CDR3 in DNA: TGCGCCAGCAGTGAGCCTCGAAGGGTCTGGGAGCAGTACTTC. Amino acid sequence: CASSEPRRVWEQYF.

V gene TRBV7-9 combines with J gene TRBJ2-7; 8 nucleotides agree with TRBD2. The CDR3 totals 15 residues. CDR1 is SEHNR, CDR2 FQNEAQ, per germline (reference sequence). V was pared by 1 base and J by 6 bases, with 8 bases of the junction left unmatched. CDR3 in amino acids: CASSLGPPSGSEQYF. The CDR3 DNA reads TGTGCCAGCAGCTTAGGGCCCCCCAGCGGGAGCGAGCAGTACTTC. Variable domain in full (rest from reference TRBV7-9 and TRBJ2-7): DTGVSQNPRHKITKRGQNVTFRCDPISEHNRLYWYRQTLGQGPEFLTYFQNEAQLEKSRLLSDRFSAERPKGSFSTLEIQRTEQGDSAMYLCASSLGPPSGSEQYFGPGTRLTVT.

The V gene is TRBV11-2, the J gene TRBJ1-1; D gene uncertain. The germline gives CDR1 SGHAT, CDR2 FQNNGV. Trimming took off 1 base at V and 2 bases at J, with 11 bases between the two ends. The CDR3 is made up of 15 amino acids. DNA for the CDR3: TGTGCCAGCAGCTTAGGCCTCTATTCCAACACTGAAGCTTTCTTT. It yields the protein CASSLGLYSNTEAFF.

V and J are TRBV7-2 and TRBJ2-3; 8 bases are shared with TRBD2. The J segment lost 5 bases and the V segment lost 5 bases, leaving 21 bases of the junction unmatched. CDR3 size: 19 residues. CDR1 is SGHTA, CDR2 FQGNSA, per germline. The CDR3 protein is CASSPPPTGGPLGIDTQYF. For the CDR3, the DNA is TGTGCCAGCAGCCCACCACCGACGGGAGGGCCGCTTGGAATAGATACGCAGTATTTT.

This clone was counted a single time. This rearrangement joins TRBV3-1 (or the pseudogene TRBV3-2) to TRBJ2-4; D is unclear. The CDR3 is made up of 14 amino acids. CDR1 is LGHDT and CDR2 is YNNKEL in the germline V gene (reference sequence). V lost 0 bases, J lost 5 bases, and 8 bases lay in between. The CDR3 sequence: CASSQDGVQNIQYF. CDR3 DNA: TGTGCCAGCAGCCAAGATGGGGTCCAAAACATTCAGTACTTC.

This rearrangement joins TRBV15 to TRBJ2-3, with D possibly being TRBD1 (5 bases). The germline V and J ends were trimmed by 0 bases and 8 bases, with 18 bases remaining between them. The CDR3 contains 16 residues. Looked up from germline, CDR1 is LNHNV and CDR2 is YYDKDF (reference sequence). The CDR3 DNA reads as TGTGCCACCAGCAGAGAAATAGACCCCGGGCAGGGTACGCAGTATTTT. Residues: CATSREIDPGQGTQYF.

This clone has only one observation. Other nucleotide sequences from this sample produce the same CDR3. This sequence joins TRBV24-1 and TRBJ2-3; a possible D gene is TRBD2 (5 bases). Per germline, CDR1 KGHDR and CDR2 SFDVKD. Between the trimmed V and J ends, which lost 4 bases and 6 bases, there was a span of 7 bases. The CDR3 sequence is 12 residues long. Here the CDR3 DNA reads TGTGCCACCAGTGACCCGGGGGATACGCAGTATTTT. Amino acids: CATSDPGDTQYF.

V and J are TRBV5-1 and TRBJ2-7; 7 bases fit TRBD2. The V gene's germline CDR1 is SGHRS and CDR2 YFSETQ. The CDR3 contains 15 residues. V trimming: 3 bases; J trimming: 0 bases; junction bases outside the gene matches: 6. CDR3 in amino acids: CASSSLAGSSYEQYF. CDR3 DNA: TGCGCCAGCAGCTCGTTAGCGGGTAGCTCCTACGAGCAGTACTTC.

Worth noting for this clone: Other DNA variants within this sample encode the same CDR3. This chain joins TRBV30 and TRBJ1-2; D call uncertain. Trimming cost V 1 base and J 6 bases, with 12 bases left between them. Germline V gene sequence: CDR1 GTSNPN, CDR2 SVGIG (reference sequence). There are 13 residues in the CDR3. CDR3 sequence: CAWSATGLDGYTF. CDR3 coding DNA: TGTGCCTGGAGTGCCACGGGCCTCGATGGCTACACCTTC. The full variable domain, with the rest looked up from reference TRBV30 and TRBJ1-2, is SQTIHQWPATLVQPVGSPLSLECTVEGTSNPNLYWYRQAAGRGLQLLFYSVGIGQISSEVPQNLSASRPQDRQFILSSKKLLLSDSGFYLCAWSATGLDGYTFGSGTRLTVV.

V usage is TRBV21-1 and J usage is TRBJ1-1; the table's D call of TRBD1 was not tested on the DNA. TRBV21-1 is noted as a pseudogene. The CDR3 contains 14 residues. The CDR3 spells CATHRQGLDTEAFF. The DNA of the CDR3 is TGTGCCACTCACCGACAGGGGTTGGACACTGAAGCTTTCTTT.

The chain joins TRBV18 to TRBJ2-7; 9 bases fit TRBD2. The V gene end was trimmed by 2 bases and the J gene end by 1 base; junction bases not matched to a gene: 3. CDR3 length equals 15 residues. Germline CDR1 reads KGHSH; CDR2 reads LQKENI. The CDR3 DNA follows: TGTGCCAGCTCACCAACGGCGGGAGGGTCCTACGAGCAGTACTTC. It translates to CASSPTAGGSYEQYF.

V is TRBV12-5 and J is TRBJ2-7; D ambiguous. The germline CDR1 and CDR2 sequences are LGHNT and FRNRAP. The CDR3 totals 11 residues. The CDR3 sequence is CAPLGRNEQYF. CDR3 DNA sequence: TGTGCCCCCCTTGGCCGGAACGAGCAGTACTTC.

The rearrangement links TRBV4-1 to TRBJ2-5; 12 bases agree with TRBD2. This CDR3 has 18 residues. Germline loops: CDR1 MGHRA, CDR2 YSYEKL. Losses at the gene ends were 1 base for V and 5 bases for J; bases not matched to a gene: 11. This CDR3 reads CASSQGGPGLAGEETQYF. Written as DNA, the CDR3 is TGCGCCAGCAGCCAAGGGGGGCCGGGACTAGCGGGTGAGGAGACCCAGTACTTC.

The gene calls are TRBV5-4 and TRBJ1-1; no clear D. The ends were cut back, 1 base at V and 2 bases at J, with 12 bases in the middle. CDR1 is SGHNT, CDR2 YYREEE, per germline (reference sequence). CDR3 length equals 15 residues. The DNA of the CDR3 is TGTGCCAGCAGCTTGCTGGAGGATGTCAACACTGAAGCTTTCTTT. This translates into CASSLLEDVNTEAFF.

This rearrangement joins TRBV7-6 to TRBJ1-3; 7 nucleotides agree with TRBD1. Germline V gene lookup returns CDR1 SGHVS and CDR2 FNYEAQ. The J segment lost 3 bases and the V segment lost 4 bases, leaving 12 bases of the junction unmatched. CDR3 length: 17 amino acids. CDR3 sequence: CASSSRQGLELGNTIYF. The CDR3 region has the DNA TGTGCCAGCAGCTCGAGACAGGGTTTAGAACTTGGAAACACCATATATTTT.

The chain carries TRBV6-1 and TRBJ2-1, with D possibly being TRBD1 or TRBD2 (6 bases each). The CDR3 extends over 13 amino acids. CDR1 and CDR2 from the germline V gene are MNHNS and SASEGT. V was clipped by 2 bases and J by 9 bases, with 11 bases between them. The CDR3 region is CASSERGVGEQFF. In DNA, the CDR3 is TGTGCCAGCAGTGAAAGGGGGGTAGGTGAGCAGTTCTTC.